The source of this TCR beta chain is a study of Graves' ophthalmopathy and Graves' hyperthyroidism. A diagnosis was made from clinical symptoms together with serum thyroxine, TRAb, thyroid ultrasound and orbital computed tomography. General observations from the study: Stable hyperthyroidism and ophthalmopathy were told apart by a 13-signature model, which achieved 85% to 90% sensitivity and 81.08% specificity.

A word on this clonotype: Its specificity is not known.

RNA served as the template for amplifying TCR beta CDR3 regions. The first-round RT-PCR employed HTBI primers together with the Qiagen OneStep RT-PCR kit. A multiplex PCR was then performed as the second round. TCRdb re-called the multiplex PCR reads with MiXCR, one entry per CDR3 protein. The sample has over 650,000 distinct CDR3 sequences, under 50% seen once. The source material was peripheral blood. This TCR was recovered from an adult man with Graves' ophthalmopathy.

The CDR3 protein is CASYNSPLHF. Here the CDR3 DNA reads TGTGCCTCCTATAATTCACCCCTCCACTTT. This chain links TRBV9 with TRBJ1-6; D unclear. The V end was cut by 10 bases, the J end by 1 base, with 0 bases between. Germline CDR1 reads SGDLS; CDR2 reads YYNGEE. The CDR3 is 10 amino acids.